Listed here is a single TCR beta chain. The antigen remains undetermined. UMI-labeled 5' RACE was used to make TCR beta libraries. TCRdb re-called the 5' RACE reads and catalogs CDR3 proteins one per entry, DNA excluded. The table counts about 4,200 distinct CDR3 sequences; around 30% lies in the top ten. The data originate from a study of human CD8 memory T cell subsets. Whole-study results and caveats: Unlike effector memory cells, stem-like memory and precursor exhausted T cells displayed similarly high diversity.

The CDR3 length is 12 residues. The V gene's germline CDR1 is MGHRA and CDR2 YSYEKL. This receptor was identified in a human donor in good health. The sequencing input was CD8+ effector memory T cells (TEM) sorted from PBMCs. The sample's subset: effector memory CD8 T cells, CCR7- CD45RO+ CD95+. The chain recombines TRBV4-1 with TRBJ2-7. The CDR3 sequence: CASSQDAQEQYF.